This T cell receptor (beta chain) originates from a study of T-cell reconstitution after alpha-beta-depleted transplantation in children. Study outcomes and limitations: The main origin of T-cell counts and diversity one year after transplant was newly produced T cells. By about two months after transplant, alpha-beta T cells reportedly arose from several hundred graft clones that had expanded. Where some patients showed high TCRbeta diversity at day 60, it came from recipient T cells and thymic progenitors that had survived.

Construction of the TCRbeta library involved unique molecular identifiers. TCRdb re-derived calls from the PCR reads in MiXCR, one entry per CDR3 protein. The table lists about 440,000 distinct CDR3 sequences, roughly two fifths of them singletons, with 27% in the top ten. This clonotype was recorded a few times. Its specificity is unknown. Per the germline V gene, CDR1 is ENHRY and CDR2 is SYGVKD. The CDR3 sequence is 13 residues long. V lost 7 bases and J lost 6; bases outside the gene matches: 6. This receptor was obtained from a girl aged 2-10 years with aplastic anemia, due to receive a stem cell transplant. The source was PBMCs, collected before TCRalphabeta/CD19-depleted stem cell transplant. J is TRBJ1-5 and V is TRBV10-3; the match to TRBD1 covers 7 bases. CDR3 DNA: TGTGCCATCACCGGACAGGTCGGTCAGCCCCAGCATTTT. This sequence encodes CAITGQVGQPQHF.